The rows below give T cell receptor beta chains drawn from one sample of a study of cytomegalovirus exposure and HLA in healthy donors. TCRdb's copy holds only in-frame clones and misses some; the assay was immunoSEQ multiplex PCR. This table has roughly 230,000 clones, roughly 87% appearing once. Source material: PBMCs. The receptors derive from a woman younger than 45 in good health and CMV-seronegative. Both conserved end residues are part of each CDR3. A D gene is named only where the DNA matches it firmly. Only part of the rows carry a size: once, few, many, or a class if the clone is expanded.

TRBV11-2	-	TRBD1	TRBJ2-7	CASSLGPGQAILSIF	TGTGCCAGCAGCTTAGGTCCGGGACAGGCCATCCTTTCGATTTTC
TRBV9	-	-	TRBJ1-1	CASSVAPTGNTEAFF	TGTGCCAGCAGCGTAGCCCCTACCGGGAACACTGAAGCTTTCTTT
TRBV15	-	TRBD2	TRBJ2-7	CATSRDLGGSYEQYF	TGTGCCACCAGCAGAGATTTGGGGGGGTCCTACGAGCAGTACTTC
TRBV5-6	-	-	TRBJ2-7	CASSLYGGYEQYF	TGTGCCAGCAGCTTGTACGGGGGCTACGAGCAGTACTTC
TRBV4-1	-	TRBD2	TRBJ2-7	CASSPSTSGRYEQYF	TGCGCCAGCAGCCCTTCGACTAGCGGTCGGTACGAGCAGTACTTC
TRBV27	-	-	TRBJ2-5	CASSLSRQETQYF	TGTGCCAGCAGTTTAAGCCGCCAAGAGACCCAGTACTTC
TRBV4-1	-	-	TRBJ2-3	CASSQALTGRTDTQYF	TGCGCCAGCAGCCAAGCCCTGACAGGACGCACAGATACGCAGTATTTT
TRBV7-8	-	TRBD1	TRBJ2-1	CASSPRDSTYNEQFF	TGTGCCAGCAGCCCCCGGGACAGCACGTACAATGAGCAGTTCTTC
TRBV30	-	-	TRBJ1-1	CAWSVLGVNTEAFF	TGTGCCTGGAGTGTACTGGGGGTGAACACTGAAGCTTTCTTT
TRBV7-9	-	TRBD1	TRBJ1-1	CASSPLGQAAFF	TGTGCCAGCAGCCCCTTGGGACAGGCGGCTTTCTTT
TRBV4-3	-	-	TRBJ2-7	CASSQRVSYEQYF	TGCGCCAGCAGCCAACGGGTCTCCTACGAGCAGTACTTC
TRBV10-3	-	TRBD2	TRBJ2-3	CAIGRDVVAGTADTQYF	TGTGCCATCGGGCGGGATGTGGTAGCGGGAACGGCAGATACGCAGTATTTT
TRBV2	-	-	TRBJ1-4	CASRRGDGGEKLFF	TGTGCCAGCCGACGAGGGGACGGTGGAGAAAAACTGTTTTTT
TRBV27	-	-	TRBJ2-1	CASSLTDRNEQFF	TGTGCCAGCAGTTTAACGGACCGCAATGAGCAGTTCTTC
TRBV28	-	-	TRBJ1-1	CASNPRGLNTEAFF	TGTGCCAGCAACCCGAGAGGTCTGAACACTGAAGCTTTCTTT
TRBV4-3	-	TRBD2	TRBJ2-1	CASSQVPPAGVLNEQFF	TGCGCCAGCAGCCAAGTTCCCCCCGCGGGAGTTCTCAATGAGCAGTTCTTC
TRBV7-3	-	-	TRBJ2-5	CASSFFQEGTQYF	TGTGCCAGCAGCTTTTTTCAAGAGGGGACCCAGTACTTC
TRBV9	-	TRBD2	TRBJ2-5	CASSSRGEGWETQYF	TGTGCCAGCAGCTCCCGGGGGGAGGGATGGGAGACCCAGTACTTC
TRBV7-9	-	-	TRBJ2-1	CASSLGHVGREQFF	TGTGCCAGCAGCCTGGGACATGTGGGAAGGGAGCAGTTCTTC
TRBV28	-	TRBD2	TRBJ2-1	CASSLSTSVLGDEQFF	TGTGCCAGCAGTTTATCTACTAGCGTTCTAGGGGATGAGCAGTTCTTC
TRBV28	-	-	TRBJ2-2	CASSLLTGELFF	TGTGCCAGCAGTTTATTAACCGGGGAGCTGTTTTTT
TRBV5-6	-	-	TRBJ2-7	CASSPGQGSHEQYF	TGTGCCAGCAGCCCGGGGCAGGGGTCCCACGAGCAGTACTTC
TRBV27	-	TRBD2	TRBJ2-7	CASRPTSGFSYEQYF	TGTGCCAGCAGACCGACTAGCGGATTCTCCTACGAGCAGTACTTC
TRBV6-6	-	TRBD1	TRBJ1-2	CASSQGQGNYGYTF	TGTGCCAGCAGTCAAGGACAGGGTAACTATGGCTACACCTTC
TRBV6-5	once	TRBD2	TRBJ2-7	CASRSSGSDEQYF	TGTGCCAGCAGATCTAGCGGGAGCGACGAGCAGTACTTC
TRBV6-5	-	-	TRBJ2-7	CASMRGSSYEQYF	TGTGCCAGCATGAGAGGGAGCTCCTACGAGCAGTACTTC
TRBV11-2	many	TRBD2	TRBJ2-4	CATGGQSNIQYF	TGTGCCACGGGAGGGCAGAGCAACATTCAGTACTTC
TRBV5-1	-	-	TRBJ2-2	CASSLVIANTGELFF	TGCGCCAGCAGCTTGGTGATAGCGAACACCGGGGAGCTGTTTTTT
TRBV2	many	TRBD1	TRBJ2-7	CASTWGQSGGEQYF	TGTGCCAGCACTTGGGGACAGTCAGGGGGCGAGCAGTACTTC
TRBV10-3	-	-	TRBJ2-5	CAISESQGRETQYF	TGTGCCATCAGTGAGTCGCAGGGCCGGGAGACCCAGTACTTC
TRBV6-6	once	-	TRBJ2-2	CASGSRGENTGELFF	TGTGCCTCGGGTTCAAGAGGGGAGAACACCGGGGAGCTGTTTTTT
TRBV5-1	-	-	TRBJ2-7	CASSTQSTYEQYF	TGCGCCAGCAGCACCCAGAGCACCTACGAGCAGTACTTC
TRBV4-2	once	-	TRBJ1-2	CASSPSGSAYGYTF	TGTGCCAGCAGCCCAAGTGGATCAGCTTATGGCTACACCTTC
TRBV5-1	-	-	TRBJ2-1	CASSSDYNEQFF	TGCGCCAGCAGCTCCGATTACAATGAGCAGTTCTTC
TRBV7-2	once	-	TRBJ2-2	CASSLTGTASTGELFF	TGTGCCAGCAGCTTAACCGGGACGGCTTCTACCGGGGAGCTGTTTTTT
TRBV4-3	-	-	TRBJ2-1	CASSQESPPYYEQFF	TGCGCCAGCAGCCAAGAGTCCCCCCCCTACTATGAGCAGTTCTTC
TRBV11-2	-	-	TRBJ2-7	CASSLSPQPSYEQYF	TGTGCCAGCAGCTTAAGCCCCCAACCGTCCTACGAGCAGTACTTC
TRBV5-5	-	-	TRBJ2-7	CASSVAYEQYF	TGTGCCAGCAGCGTTGCCTACGAGCAGTACTTC
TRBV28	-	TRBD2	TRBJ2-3	CASSPRISGSNTDTQYF	TGTGCCAGCAGCCCCCGGATTAGCGGGAGCAACACAGATACGCAGTATTTT
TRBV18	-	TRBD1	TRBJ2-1	CASSPPTGGNEQFF	TGTGCCAGCTCACCACCGACAGGGGGCAATGAGCAGTTCTTC
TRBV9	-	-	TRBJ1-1	CASSPTPGTEAFF	TGTGCCAGCAGCCCGACTCCGGGCACTGAAGCTTTCTTT
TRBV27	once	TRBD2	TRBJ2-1	CASSLLAGVGNEQFF	TGTGCCAGCAGTTTACTAGCGGGAGTAGGAAATGAGCAGTTCTTC
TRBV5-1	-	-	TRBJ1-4	CASSLEGLRNEKLFF	TGCGCCAGCAGCTTGGAGGGCCTAAGAAATGAAAAACTGTTTTTT
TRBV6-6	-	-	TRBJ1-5	CASSYIPRAGNQPQHF	TGTGCCAGCAGTTACATCCCCAGGGCGGGCAATCAGCCCCAGCATTTT